The T cell receptor beta chain described here comes from a study of OX40 agonist ivuxolimab in advanced cancers. The table lists this clone with a count of one. A read error may produce the germline difference seen at one junction end. Sequencing used immunoSEQ multiplex PCR; TCRdb keeps in-frame clones, though not all of them. Among under 85,000 clones listed, over 90% were seen once. Germline loops: CDR1 SGHRS, CDR2 YFSETQ. The CDR3 runs 17 residues. The specimen was CD4+ or CD8+ T cells sorted from blood, collected in a trial of the OX40 agonist ivuxolimab. The chain couples TRBV5-1 to TRBJ1-3; no firm D call. This sequence was found in an adult with an advanced solid tumor such as melanoma, head and neck, liver or kidney cancer. CDR3 loop: CASSLVPLDFVGNTTYF. CDR3 DNA: TGCGCCAGCAGCTTGGTCCCCCTGGATTTTGTGGGGAACACCACATATTTT.